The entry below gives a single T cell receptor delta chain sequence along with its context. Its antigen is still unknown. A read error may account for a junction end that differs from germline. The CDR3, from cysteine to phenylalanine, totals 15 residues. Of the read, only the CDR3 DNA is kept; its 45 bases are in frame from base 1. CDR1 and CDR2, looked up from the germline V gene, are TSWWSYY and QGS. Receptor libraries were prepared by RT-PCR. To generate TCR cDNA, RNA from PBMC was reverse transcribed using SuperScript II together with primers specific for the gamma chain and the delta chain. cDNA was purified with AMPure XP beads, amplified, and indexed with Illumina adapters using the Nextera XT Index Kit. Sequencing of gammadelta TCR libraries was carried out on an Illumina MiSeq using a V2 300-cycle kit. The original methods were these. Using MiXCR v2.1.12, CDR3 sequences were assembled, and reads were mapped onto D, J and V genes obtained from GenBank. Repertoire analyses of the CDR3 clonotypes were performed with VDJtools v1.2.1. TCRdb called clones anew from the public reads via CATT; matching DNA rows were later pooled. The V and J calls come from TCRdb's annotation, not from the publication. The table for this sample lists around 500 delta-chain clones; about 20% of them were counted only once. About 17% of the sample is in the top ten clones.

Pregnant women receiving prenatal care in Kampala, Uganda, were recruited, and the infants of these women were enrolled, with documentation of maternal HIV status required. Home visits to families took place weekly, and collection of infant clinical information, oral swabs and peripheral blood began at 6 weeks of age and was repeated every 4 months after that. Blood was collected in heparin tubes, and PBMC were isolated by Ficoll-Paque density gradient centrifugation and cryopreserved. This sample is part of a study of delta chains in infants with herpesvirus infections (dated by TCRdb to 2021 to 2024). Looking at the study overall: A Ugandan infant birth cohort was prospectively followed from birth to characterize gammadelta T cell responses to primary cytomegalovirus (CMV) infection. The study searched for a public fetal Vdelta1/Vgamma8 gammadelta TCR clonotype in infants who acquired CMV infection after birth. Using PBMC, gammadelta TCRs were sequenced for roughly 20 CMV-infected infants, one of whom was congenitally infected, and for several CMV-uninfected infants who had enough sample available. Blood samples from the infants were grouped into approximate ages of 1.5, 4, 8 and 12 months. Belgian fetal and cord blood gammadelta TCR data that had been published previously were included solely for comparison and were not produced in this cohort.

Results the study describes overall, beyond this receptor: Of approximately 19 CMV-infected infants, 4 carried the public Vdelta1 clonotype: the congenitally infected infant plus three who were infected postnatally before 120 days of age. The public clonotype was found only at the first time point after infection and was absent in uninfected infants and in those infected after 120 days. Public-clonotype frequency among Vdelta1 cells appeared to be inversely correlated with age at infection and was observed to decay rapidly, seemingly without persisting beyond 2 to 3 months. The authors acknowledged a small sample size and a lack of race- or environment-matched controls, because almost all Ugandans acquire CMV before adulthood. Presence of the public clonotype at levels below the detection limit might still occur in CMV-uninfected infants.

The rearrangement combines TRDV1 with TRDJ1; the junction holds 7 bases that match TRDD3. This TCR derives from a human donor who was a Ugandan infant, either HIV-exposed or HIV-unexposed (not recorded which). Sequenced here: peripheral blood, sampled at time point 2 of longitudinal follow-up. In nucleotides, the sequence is TGCTCTGTTGGGGTACTGGGGATCTGCACAGATAAACTCATCTTT. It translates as CSVGVLGICTDKLIF.